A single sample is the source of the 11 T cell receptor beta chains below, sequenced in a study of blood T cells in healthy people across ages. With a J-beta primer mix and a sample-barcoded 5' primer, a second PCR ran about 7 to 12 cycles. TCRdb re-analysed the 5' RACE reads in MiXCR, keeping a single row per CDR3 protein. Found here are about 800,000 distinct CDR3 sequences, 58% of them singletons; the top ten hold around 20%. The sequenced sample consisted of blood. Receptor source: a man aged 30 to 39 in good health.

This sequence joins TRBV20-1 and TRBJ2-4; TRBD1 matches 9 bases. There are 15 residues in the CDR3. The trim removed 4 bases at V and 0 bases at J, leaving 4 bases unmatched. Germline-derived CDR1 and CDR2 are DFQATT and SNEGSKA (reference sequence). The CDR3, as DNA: TGCAGTGCTATGGGACAGGGACTAGCCAAAAACATTCAGTACTTC. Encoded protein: CSAMGQGLAKNIQYF.

CDR3 residues: CASRPEGQGIEKLFF. The CDR3 bases are TGTGCCAGCAGACCGGAGGGACAGGGGATTGAAAAACTGTTTTTT. The chain links TRBV12-3 or TRBV12-4 to TRBJ1-4; TRBD1 matches 10 bases. V trimming: 6 bases; J trimming: 7 bases; junction bases outside the gene matches: 8. The CDR3 is 15 residues long.

The DNA of the CDR3 is TGTGCCAGCAGCAAAAACAGGGACAATGAGCAGTTCTTC. This translates into CASSKNRDNEQFF. This chain uses TRBV21-1 with TRBJ2-1; the table gives TRBD1 as D, unverified against the DNA. TRBV21-1 is a pseudogene. The length of the CDR3 is 13 residues.

CDR3 nucleotide sequence: TGCAGTGCCAATCCTATAGCGGGAGGGACAGATACGCAGTATTTT. Amino acids: CSANPIAGGTDTQYF. The chain recombines TRBV20-1 with TRBJ2-3; 11 positions agree with TRBD2. In germline, CDR1 is DFQATT, CDR2 SNEGSKA (reference sequence). This CDR3 comprises 15 residues. Unmatched junction bases numbered 8, after V lost 6 bases and J lost 3 bases.

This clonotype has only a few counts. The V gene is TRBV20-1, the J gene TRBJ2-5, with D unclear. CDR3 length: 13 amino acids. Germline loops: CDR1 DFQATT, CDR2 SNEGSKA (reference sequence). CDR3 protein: CSALLASRETQYF. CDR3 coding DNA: TGCAGCGCCCTGCTGGCTAGTCGAGAGACCCAGTACTTC.

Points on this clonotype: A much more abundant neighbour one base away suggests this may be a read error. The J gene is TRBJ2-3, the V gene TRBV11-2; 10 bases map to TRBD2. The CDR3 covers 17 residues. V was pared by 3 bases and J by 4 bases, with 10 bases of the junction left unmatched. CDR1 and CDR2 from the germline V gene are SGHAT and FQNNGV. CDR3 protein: CASSFHSGLALADTQYF. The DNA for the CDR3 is TGTGCCAGCAGCTTCCACTCGGGACTAGCGCTCGCAGATACGCAGTATTTT.

DNA for the CDR3: TGTGCCAGCAGCCTCGGGACGGGACTAGCGGAGACCCAGTACTTC. This codes for CASSLGTGLAETQYF. The chain recombines TRBV11-1 with TRBJ2-5; 10 bases are a match to TRBD2. This CDR3 comprises 15 residues. CDR1 is SGHAT and CDR2 is FQDESV in the germline V gene (reference sequence). The trim removed 5 bases at V and 5 bases at J, leaving 8 bases unmatched.

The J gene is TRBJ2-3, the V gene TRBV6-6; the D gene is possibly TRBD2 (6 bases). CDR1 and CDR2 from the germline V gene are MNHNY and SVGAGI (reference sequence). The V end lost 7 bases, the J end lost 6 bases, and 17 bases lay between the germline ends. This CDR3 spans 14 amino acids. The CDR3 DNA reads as TGTGCCAGCAAGAGGCGGGATCCCAGGGATACGCAGTATTTT. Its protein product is CASKRRDPRDTQYF.

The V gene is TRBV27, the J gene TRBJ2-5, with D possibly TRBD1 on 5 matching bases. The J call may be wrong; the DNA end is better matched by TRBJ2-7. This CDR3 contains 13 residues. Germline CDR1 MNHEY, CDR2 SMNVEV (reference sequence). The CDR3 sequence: CASSFKKGYEQYF. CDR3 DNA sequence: TGTGCCAGCAGTTTTAAAAAGGGGTACGAGCAGTACTTC.

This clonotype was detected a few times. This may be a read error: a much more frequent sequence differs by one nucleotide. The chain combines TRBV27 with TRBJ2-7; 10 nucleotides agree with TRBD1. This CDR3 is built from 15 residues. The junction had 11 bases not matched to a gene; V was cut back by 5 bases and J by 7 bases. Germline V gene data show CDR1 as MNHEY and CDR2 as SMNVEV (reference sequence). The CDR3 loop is CASSPGQGGFNEQYF. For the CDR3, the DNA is TGTGCCAGCAGTCCTGGACAGGGGGGATTTAATGAGCAGTACTTC.

The CDR3 spells CSARTSADEQYF. The CDR3 DNA follows: TGCAGTGCTAGAACTAGCGCGGACGAGCAGTACTTC. The rearrangement uses TRBV20-1 and TRBJ2-5; 7 nucleotides line up with TRBD2. The DNA end favors TRBJ2-7, so the J call may be wrong. The length of the CDR3 is 12 residues. Germline CDR1 is DFQATT and CDR2 is SNEGSKA (reference sequence).